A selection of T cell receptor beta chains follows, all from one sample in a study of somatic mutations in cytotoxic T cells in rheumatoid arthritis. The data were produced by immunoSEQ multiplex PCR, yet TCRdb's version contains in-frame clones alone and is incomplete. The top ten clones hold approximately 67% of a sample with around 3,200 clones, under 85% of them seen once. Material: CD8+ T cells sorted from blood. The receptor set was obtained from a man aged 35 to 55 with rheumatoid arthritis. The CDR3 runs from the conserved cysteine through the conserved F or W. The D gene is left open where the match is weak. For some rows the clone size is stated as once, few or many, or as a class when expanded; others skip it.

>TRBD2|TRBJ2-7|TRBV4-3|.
CASSQSLCGSYEQYF
TGCGCCAGCAGCCAATCTTTATGCGGGAGCTACGAGCAGTACTTC
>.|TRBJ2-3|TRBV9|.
CASSVRAASTDTQYF
TGTGCCAGCAGCGTCCGCGCCGCTAGCACAGATACGCAGTATTTT
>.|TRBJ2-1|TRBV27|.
CASHGHKPEQFF
TGTGCCAGCCATGGCCATAAACCAGAGCAGTTCTTC
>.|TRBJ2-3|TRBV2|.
CAIYWSDTQYF
TGTGCCATCTATTGGTCGGATACGCAGTATTTT
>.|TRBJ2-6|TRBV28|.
CASSFSSSSSGANVLTF
TGTGCCAGCAGTTTTTCGAGCTCTTCCTCTGGGGCCAACGTCCTGACTTTC
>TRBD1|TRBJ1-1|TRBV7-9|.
CASSLKMGRQGKAFF
TGTGCCAGCAGCTTAAAAATGGGGAGACAGGGAAAAGCTTTCTTT
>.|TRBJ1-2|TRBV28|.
CASSLNRRGGYTF
TGTGCCAGCAGTCTCAACCGGCGGGGAGGCTACACCTTC
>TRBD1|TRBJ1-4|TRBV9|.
CASSAHRTGAGEKLFF
TGTGCCAGCAGCGCTCACCGGACAGGGGCGGGTGAAAAACTGTTTTTT
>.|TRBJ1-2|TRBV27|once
CASSLSQTGYGYTF
TGTGCCAGCAGTTTATCCCAGACAGGCTATGGCTACACCTTC
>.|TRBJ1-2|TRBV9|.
CASSVTENYGYTF
TGTGCCAGCAGCGTAACAGAAAACTATGGCTACACCTTC
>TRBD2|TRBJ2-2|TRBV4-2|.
CASSQSGAATGELFF
TGTGCCAGCAGCCAGAGCGGGGCAGCTACCGGGGAGCTGTTTTTT
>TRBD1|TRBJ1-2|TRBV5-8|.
CASSTGLTGGYGYTF
TGTGCCAGCAGCACAGGCCTCACAGGGGGTTATGGCTACACCTTC
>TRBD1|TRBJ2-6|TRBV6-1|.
CASTPTGSGANVLTF
TGTGCCAGCACCCCGACAGGGTCTGGGGCCAACGTCCTGACTTTC
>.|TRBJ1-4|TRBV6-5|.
CASSPDNWNEKLFF
TGTGCCAGCAGCCCGGACAATTGGAACGAAAAACTGTTTTTT
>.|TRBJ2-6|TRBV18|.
CASHFSGANVLTF
TGTGCCAGTCACTTCTCTGGGGCCAACGTCCTGACTTTC
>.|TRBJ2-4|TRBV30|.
CAWERGTGNIQYF
TGTGCCTGGGAGCGGGGGACAGGGAACATTCAGTACTTC